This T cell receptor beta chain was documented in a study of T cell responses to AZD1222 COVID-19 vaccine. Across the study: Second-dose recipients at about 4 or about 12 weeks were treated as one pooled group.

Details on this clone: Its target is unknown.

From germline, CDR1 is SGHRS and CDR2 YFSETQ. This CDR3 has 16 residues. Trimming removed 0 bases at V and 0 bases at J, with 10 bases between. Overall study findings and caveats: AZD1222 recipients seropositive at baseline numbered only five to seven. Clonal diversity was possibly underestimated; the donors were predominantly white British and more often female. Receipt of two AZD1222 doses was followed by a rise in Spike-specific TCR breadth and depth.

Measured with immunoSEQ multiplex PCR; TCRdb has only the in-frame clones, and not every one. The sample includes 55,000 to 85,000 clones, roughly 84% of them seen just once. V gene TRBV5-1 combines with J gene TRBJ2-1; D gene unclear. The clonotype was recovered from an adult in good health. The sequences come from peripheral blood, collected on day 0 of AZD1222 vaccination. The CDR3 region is CASSLAVGFSYNEQFF. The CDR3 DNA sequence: TGCGCCAGCAGCTTGGCCGTAGGGTTCTCCTACAATGAGCAGTTCTTC.